This TCR beta chain stems from a study of T cells in Graves' hyperthyroidism and ophthalmopathy. Regarding the study as a whole: Most expanded thyroid clonotypes above 0.001 also appeared in blood.

For this clonotype: What it binds is not known.

CDR1 and CDR2 from the germline V gene are MNHEY and SVGEGT. Trimming cost V 6 bases and J 4 bases; bases outside gene matches: 10. CDR3 length: 16 residues. It was RNA transcripts that yielded the amplified TCR beta CDR3 regions. The HTBI primer set drove a first-round RT-PCR of the TCR CDR3. MiXCR, applied by TCRdb to the multiplex PCR reads, yields one record per CDR3 protein. This table has approximately 370,000 distinct CDR3 sequences, approximately 18% appearing once. A patient was excluded if there was uncontrolled infection, other autoimmune disease, pregnancy or lactation. PBMCs were obtained from roughly 10 ml fresh peripheral blood.

The TCR was taken from a woman aged 25 to 45 with Graves' hyperthyroidism that later progressed to Graves' ophthalmopathy. The specimen sequenced was blood. This rearrangement joins TRBV6-2 or TRBV6-3 to TRBJ1-5; 9 positions match TRBD1. CDR3 residues: CASRDVGQGINQPQHF. CDR3 in DNA: TGTGCCAGCAGAGACGTTGGACAGGGGATAAATCAGCCCCAGCATTTT.